Below are 21 T cell receptor beta chains sequenced from a single sample in a study of T cell repertoires in cytomegalovirus infection (dated by TCRdb to about 2019). The treatment or condition label on this specimen signifies: in vitro stimulation with specific CMV peptide epitopes to enrich CMV-specific T cells. For sequencing, an Illumina HiSeq 1500 was employed. Through fastp at Q25 and MiXCR, TCRdb rebuilt clones from the public reads, retaining in-frame beta chains. Identical CDR3 proteins give one entry, which carries the most common genes and DNA. This sample comprises 700,000 to 950,000 distinct CDR3 sequences, over 25% of them detected only once. 12% of the sample belongs to the ten largest clones. What these receptors recognize is not known. Material: cultured CD8+ T cells from PBMCs, obtained from culture after CMV antigen stimulation. These receptors all come from a human donor in good health (CMV status not recorded). Some clones in this sample may be carry-over from other donors' samples.

This clonotype was seen more than once but under ten times. This chain connects TRBV4-1 to TRBJ1-1; TRBD1 matches 7 bases. This CDR3 spans 15 amino acids. CDR1 and CDR2 from the germline V gene are MGHRA and YSYEKL. Trimming removed 0 bases from V and 1 base from J; junction bases left unmatched: 2. The CDR3 DNA follows: TGCGCCAGCAGCCAAGAATGGACAGGGAACACTGAAGCTTTCTTT. Its protein is CASSQEWTGNTEAFF.

The V gene is TRBV4-3, the J gene TRBJ1-2, with a possible D match to TRBD1 (6 bases). Per the germline V gene, CDR1 is LGHNA and CDR2 is YSLEER. The CDR3 consists of 17 residues. The V end was cut by 2 bases, the J end by 4 bases, with 20 bases between. The CDR3 spells CASSQLGTGSGGYGYTF. Here the CDR3 DNA reads TGCGCCAGCAGCCAACTGGGAACAGGGTCGGGCGGCTATGGCTACACCTTC.

V is TRBV4-3 and J is TRBJ2-1; 9 bases line up with TRBD2. From germline, CDR1 is LGHNA and CDR2 YSLEER. Losses at the gene ends were 1 base for V and 8 bases for J; bases not matched to a gene: 9. The CDR3 consists of 16 residues. CDR3 sequence reads: CASSQVGPSGDYEQFF. The CDR3 region has the DNA TGCGCCAGCAGCCAAGTGGGTCCTAGCGGGGACTATGAGCAGTTCTTC.

The chain combines TRBV6-2 or TRBV6-3 with TRBJ1-5, with D possibly being TRBD1 (5 bases). CDR3 length: 17 residues. CDR1 MNHEY and CDR2 SVGEGT come from the germline V gene. V lost 2 bases to trimming and J lost 6 bases, with 20 bases between them. CDR3 protein: CASSYPPKQGRGQPQHF. CDR3 coding DNA: TGTGCCAGCAGTTACCCCCCCAAGCAGGGACGGGGTCAGCCCCAGCATTTT.

CDR3 protein: CASSFGSTGDTQYF. Here the CDR3 DNA reads TGTGCCAGCAGTTTTGGGTCTACAGGAGATACGCAGTATTTT. V usage is TRBV28 and J usage is TRBJ2-3, with D possibly matching TRBD1 (5 bases). Trimming stripped 3 bases from V and 5 bases from J, with 12 bases between. The CDR3 has 14 amino acids. Germline CDR1 reads MDHEN; CDR2 reads SYDVKM.

The genes are TRBV5-4 and TRBJ2-7, with D hard to call. Germline lookup yields CDR1 SGHNT and CDR2 YYREEE (reference sequence). This CDR3 region has 13 residues. Trimming removed 4 bases at V and 2 bases at J, with 10 bases between. The CDR3 spells CASSQDEAYEQYF. For the CDR3, the DNA is TGTGCCAGCAGCCAGGACGAAGCCTACGAGCAGTACTTC. The full variable domain, in which reference TRBV5-4 and TRBJ2-7 provide the parts outside the CDR3, is ETGVTQSPTHLIKTRGQQVTLRCSSQSGHNTVSWYQQALGQGPQFIFQYYREEENGRGNFPPRFSGLQFPNYSSELNVNALELDDSALYLCASSQDEAYEQYFGPGTRLTVT.

Remarks on this clonotype: The junction does not match germline at one end; this may be a read error. The V gene is TRBV7-8, the J gene TRBJ2-7, with TRBD1 identical over 8 bases. This CDR3 spans 15 amino acids. Germline V gene sequence: CDR1 SGHVS, CDR2 FQNEAQ. The CDR3 region has the DNA TGTGCCAGCAGCGGAGGCGACAGGGGCTCCTACGAGCAGTGCTTC. Translated, it gives CASSGGDRGSYEQCF.

This clonotype has ten or more counts. The chain carries TRBV7-2 and TRBJ2-1, with unresolved D. The CDR3 is 14 amino acids. The V gene's germline CDR1 is SGHTA and CDR2 FQGNSA. V was pared by 5 bases and J by 6 bases, with 14 bases between. The CDR3 sequence: CASSLLAMRNEQFF. The DNA for the CDR3 is TGTGCCAGCAGCCTTTTAGCTATGCGCAATGAGCAGTTCTTC.

This clonotype was seen more than once but under ten times. V gene TRBV4-3 combines with J gene TRBJ1-4; TRBD1 is a possible D gene (6 bases). V was trimmed by 0 bases and J by 7 bases, leaving 21 bases between them. The germline V gene has CDR1 LGHNA and CDR2 YSLEER. The CDR3 is 18 amino acids. The DNA for the CDR3 is TGCGCCAGCAGCCAAGATTGGTTTAGCGACAGGTCGAGTGAAAAACTGTTTTTT. Protein: CASSQDWFSDRSSEKLFF.

V gene TRBV29-1 combines with J gene TRBJ1-2; D is ambiguous. Per germline, CDR1 SQVTM and CDR2 ANQGSEA. The CDR3 consists of 11 residues. V was shortened by 3 bases and J by 4 bases, with 6 bases between the two germline ends. CDR3 sequence (DNA): TGCAGCGTTGATGTAGGCTATGGCTACACCTTC. Its translation is CSVDVGYGYTF.

V and J are TRBV6-2 or TRBV6-3 and TRBJ1-2, with 8 bases identical to TRBD1. J lost 6 bases, V lost 2 bases, and 5 bases had no gene match. The CDR3 extends over 14 amino acids. Germline V gives CDR1 MNHEY, CDR2 SVGEGT. The CDR3 sequence is CASSYPGQVDGYTF. DNA of the CDR3: TGTGCCAGCAGTTACCCGGGACAGGTGGATGGCTACACCTTC.

A note on this clonotype: An end of the junction does not agree with germline; a read error may underlie this. The chain employs TRBV4-3 and TRBJ2-2; 8 nucleotides agree with TRBD2. Germline values: CDR1 LGHNA, CDR2 YSLEER. The CDR3 loop spans 14 amino acids. For the CDR3, the DNA is TGCGTCAGCAGCCAACTAGCGGCCACCGGGGAGCTGTTTTTT. Residues: CVSSQLAATGELFF.

This clonotype was counted at least ten times. The chain joins TRBV28 to TRBJ1-5, with unresolved D. Germline lookup yields CDR1 MDHEN and CDR2 SYDVKM. Trimming stripped 3 bases from V and 0 bases from J, with 6 bases between. This CDR3 comprises 14 residues. CDR3 in amino acids: CASSFQNSNQPQHF. In DNA, the CDR3 is TGTGCCAGCAGTTTCCAAAATAGCAATCAGCCCCAGCATTTT.

The chain joins TRBV27 to TRBJ1-2; tentative D call: TRBD1 (6 bases). Per the germline V gene, CDR1 is MNHEY and CDR2 is SMNVEV (reference sequence). This CDR3 has 12 residues. Deletions cut 6 bases from V and 8 bases from J, with 13 bases between. Written as DNA, the CDR3 is TGTGCCAGCAGAGGAGCAGGGGACGGCTACACCTTC. Its protein is CASRGAGDGYTF.

This clonotype was observed a few times. The chain recombines TRBV12-3 or TRBV12-4 with TRBJ2-2; unclear D gene. This CDR3 is 12 amino acids long. The V gene lost 10 bases and the J gene lost 4 bases, with 10 bases spanning the gap. DNA of the CDR3: TGTGCCATCCCTTTAACCACCGGGGAGCTGTTTTTT. It encodes CAIPLTTGELFF.

The chain uses TRBV10-3 and TRBJ1-4; D might be TRBD1 (5 bases). CDR3 length equals 15 residues. The V gene lost 6 bases and the J gene lost 2 bases, with 13 bases spanning the gap. CDR1 ENHRY and CDR2 SYGVKD come from the germline V gene. The CDR3, as DNA: TGTGCCATCAGCGCCGTGTGGGGGACTAATGAAAAACTGTTTTTT. Translation gives CAISAVWGTNEKLFF.

V and J are TRBV12-3 or TRBV12-4 and TRBJ1-2; D might be TRBD1 (6 bases). Trimming took 6 bases from V and 0 from J, leaving 11 bases between them. The CDR3 is 14 residues long. CDR3 residues: CASREQGTNYGYTF. The CDR3 DNA sequence: TGTGCCAGCAGGGAACAGGGAACTAACTATGGCTACACCTTC.

On this clonotype: One end of the junction varies from germline; a read error may be responsible. This chain links TRBV9 with TRBJ2-1; the D gene is possibly TRBD2 (5 bases). Germline V lookup: CDR1 SGDLS, CDR2 YYNGEE. The CDR3 has 15 amino acids. The CDR3 sequence: CASGVAQDSYNEQFF. The DNA of the CDR3 is TGTGCCAGCGGCGTAGCGCAAGACTCCTACAATGAGCAGTTCTTC.

The chain links TRBV27 to TRBJ1-5; TRBD1 aligns across 7 bases. Germline trimming cut 6 bases from V and 0 bases from J; bases unmatched to any gene: 8. The CDR3 is made up of 16 amino acids. Germline V gives CDR1 MNHEY, CDR2 SMNVEV (reference sequence). In DNA, the CDR3 is TGTGCCAGCAGCCAAACAGGGGTGTATAGCAATCAGCCCCAGCATTTT. Its protein product is CASSQTGVYSNQPQHF.

This chain links TRBV28 with TRBJ1-2; weak D call: TRBD1 (5 bases). Germline V CDR1 and CDR2: MDHEN, SYDVKM. Between the trimmed V and J ends, which lost 0 bases and 0 bases, there was a span of 20 bases. The CDR3 has 19 amino acids. DNA of the CDR3: TGTGCCAGCAGTTTATGGTCAGGGTCTACCCCAGAAGCTAACTATGGCTACACCTTC. This gives the protein CASSLWSGSTPEANYGYTF.

The chain links TRBV4-3 to TRBJ2-1; no reliable D call. Germline V lookup: CDR1 LGHNA, CDR2 YSLEER. V gave up 0 bases and J gave up 0 bases, with 9 bases separating them. The CDR3 is made up of 16 amino acids. The CDR3 coding sequence is TGCGCCAGCAGCCAAGATAAGTACAGCTCCTACAATGAGCAGTTCTTC. This sequence encodes CASSQDKYSSYNEQFF.